This passage covers 21 T cell receptor beta chains from one sample sequenced in a study of blood T cell repertoires in COVID-19. Libraries were prepared by immunoSEQ multiplex PCR; TCRdb keeps only in-frame clonotypes and omits some of them. This sample has 140,000 or so clones; around 87% occur once, and the top ten carry about 37%. The specimen sequenced was peripheral blood. These receptors were collected from a man aged 50-59 years who had recovered from COVID-19.

This chain links TRBV29-1 with TRBJ1-2, with TRBD1 matching 9 bases. Trimming cost V 7 bases and J 7 bases; bases outside gene matches: 10. In germline, CDR1 is SQVTM, CDR2 ANQGSEA. This CDR3 region has 13 residues. The CDR3 region has the DNA TGCAGCGGCCAGGGGGACAGGGAGGCTGGCTACACCTTC. As protein: CSGQGDREAGYTF.

The chain combines TRBV4-3 with TRBJ2-1; 7 bases agree with TRBD2. This CDR3 is built from 15 residues. Germline V gene data show CDR1 as LGHNA and CDR2 as YSLEER. V lost 4 bases, J lost 7 bases, and 10 bases stayed unmatched. The CDR3 nucleotides are TGCGCCAGCAGCCCGAGCGGGACCCTTCGGAATGAGCAGTTCTTC. Its translation: CASSPSGTLRNEQFF.

The chain has TRBV5-1 and TRBJ2-7, with D perhaps TRBD1 (6 bases). Trimming stripped 3 bases from V and 6 bases from J, with 10 bases between. CDR3 length equals 12 residues. Germline CDR1 is SGHRS and CDR2 is YFSETQ. The CDR3 coding sequence is TGCGCCAGCAGCTATACAGGGTTCGAGCAGTACTTC. This codes for CASSYTGFEQYF.

V gene TRBV7-6 combines with J gene TRBJ2-2, with D uncertain. V was cut by 10 bases and J by 0 bases, with 9 bases left in between. The CDR3 has 13 amino acids. In germline, CDR1 is SGHVS, CDR2 FNYEAQ. The CDR3 region has the DNA TGTGCCATCCTCTACGCGAACACCGGGGAGCTGTTTTTT. Translated: CAILYANTGELFF.

In this sample, this clone turned up a few times. The chain carries TRBV9 and TRBJ1-1; 8 nucleotides match TRBD1. The CDR3 is made up of 16 amino acids. V lost 0 bases and J lost 5; bases outside the gene matches: 9. Germline lookup yields CDR1 SGDLS and CDR2 YYNGEE. The CDR3 DNA follows: TGTGCCAGCAGCGTAGCAATGTCAGGGGGCAAGACTGAAGCTTTCTTT. This codes for CASSVAMSGGKTEAFF.

The rearrangement uses TRBV6-5 and TRBJ1-5, with 10 bases that match TRBD1. J lost 7 bases, V lost 6 bases, and 6 bases had no gene match. CDR3 length: 14 amino acids. Germline assignment: CDR1 MNHEY and CDR2 SVGAGI. CDR3 loop: CASRRDRGNQPQHF. CDR3 nucleotides: TGTGCCAGCAGGAGGGACAGGGGAAACCAGCCCCAGCATTTT.

The chain carries TRBV7-2 and TRBJ2-1; 7 nucleotides agree with TRBD1. The trim removed 5 bases at V and 4 bases at J, leaving 8 bases unmatched. CDR1 and CDR2 from the germline V gene are SGHTA and FQGNSA. The CDR3 length is 15 residues. CDR3 DNA: TGTGCCAGCAGCCTCCACCCGGGACAGTACAATGAGCAGTTCTTC. Translated, it gives CASSLHPGQYNEQFF.

This CDR3 reads CAITAAGNGYTF. CDR3 bases: TGTGCCATCACGGCGGCAGGGAACGGCTACACCTTC. This chain links TRBV10-3 with TRBJ1-2, with D possibly matching TRBD1 (5 bases). Per the germline V gene, CDR1 is ENHRY and CDR2 is SYGVKD. This CDR3 is built from 12 residues. The V end lost 7 bases, the J end lost 8 bases, and 14 bases lay between the germline ends.

The chain joins TRBV19 to TRBJ2-5; the match to TRBD2 covers 10 bases. Germline loops: CDR1 LNHDA, CDR2 SQIVND (reference sequence). V shed 6 bases and J 4 bases; nucleotides not matched to a gene: 5. This CDR3 comprises 14 residues. CDR3 sequence: CASRQRGGLETQYF. The CDR3 nucleotides are TGTGCCAGTAGGCAGCGGGGGGGCTTAGAGACCCAGTACTTC.

A note on this clone: Relative to the germline gene, one junction end is altered; a read error may explain this. The V call is TRBV18, the J call TRBJ2-7; tentative D call: TRBD2 (6 bases). Germline V gene sequence: CDR1 KGHSH, CDR2 LQKENI. The CDR3 totals 16 residues. CDR3 bases: TGTGCCAGCTCACCGATAGGAGGGCTCTACTCCCACGAGCAGTACTTC. Its translation is CASSPIGGLYSHEQYF.

The V gene is TRBV19, the J gene TRBJ1-1, with D perhaps TRBD1 (5 bases). Germline loops: CDR1 LNHDA, CDR2 SQIVND (reference sequence). This CDR3 is built from 13 residues. Trimming left V 6 bases short and J 4 bases short, with 12 bases between. The CDR3 spells CASSPGGGTEAFF. DNA for the CDR3: TGTGCCAGTAGCCCGGGGGGTGGCACTGAAGCTTTCTTT.

The chain combines TRBV11-2 with TRBJ1-2; D might be TRBD1 (5 bases). Germline CDR1 SGHAT, CDR2 FQNNGV. CDR3 length: 16 residues. Trimming stripped 0 bases from V and 3 bases from J, with 14 bases between. The CDR3 region is CASSLDYSGLDYGYTF. CDR3 sequence (DNA): TGTGCCAGCAGCTTAGATTATTCAGGGCTTGACTATGGCTACACCTTC.

This clone was picked up one time. The chain couples TRBV19 to TRBJ2-5; a possible D gene is TRBD2 (5 bases). V gave up 5 bases and J gave up 5 bases, with 15 bases separating them. Germline CDR1 LNHDA, CDR2 SQIVND (reference sequence). The CDR3 length is 14 residues. CDR3 in DNA: TGTGCCAGTAGTCAACCGGGGAGTGCGGAGACCCAGTACTTC. Translating gives CASSQPGSAETQYF.

The V and J genes are TRBV5-1 and TRBJ1-1, with TRBD1 as a possible D gene (5 bases). V dropped 4 bases and J dropped 4 bases, with 14 bases sitting between them. CDR1 is SGHRS, CDR2 YFSETQ, per germline. The CDR3 has 14 residues. CDR3 nucleotides: TGCGCCAGCAGCCCTGACACCCAGGGCACTGAAGCTTTCTTT. As protein: CASSPDTQGTEAFF.

The chain couples TRBV5-4 to TRBJ1-3; D is uncertain. The germline V gene has CDR1 SGHNT and CDR2 YYREEE (reference sequence). The CDR3 is made up of 14 amino acids. The V and J ends lost 3 bases and 0 bases respectively, with 7 bases between them. In DNA, the CDR3 is TGTGCCAGCAGCTCTCGGGACTCTGGAAACACCATATATTTT. It specifies CASSSRDSGNTIYF. Looking up the rest from reference TRBV5-4 and TRBJ1-3 gives the full variable domain: ETGVTQSPTHLIKTRGQQVTLRCSSQSGHNTVSWYQQALGQGPQFIFQYYREEENGRGNFPPRFSGLQFPNYSSELNVNALELDDSALYLCASSSRDSGNTIYFGEGSWLTVV.

The sample holds one count of this clone. This sequence joins TRBV12-5 and TRBJ1-4, with 8 positions matching TRBD1. CDR1 is LGHNT and CDR2 is FRNRAP in the germline V gene. J lost 6 bases, V lost 6 bases, and 9 bases had no gene match. This CDR3 is 15 amino acids long. CDR3 sequence (DNA): TGTGCTAGTGGCCCCGGACAGGGTGGTGATGAAAAACTGTTTTTT. It codes for CASGPGQGGDEKLFF. Full variable domain (outside the CDR3, taken from reference TRBV12-5 and TRBJ1-4): DARVTQTPRHKVTEMGQEVTMRCQPILGHNTVFWYRQTMMQGLELLAYFRNRAPLDDSGMPKDRFSAEMPDATLATLKIQPSEPRDSAVYFCASGPGQGGDEKLFFGSGTQLSVL.

The genes are TRBV7-2 and TRBJ1-6; D perhaps matches TRBD1 (5 bases). The CDR3 extends over 15 amino acids. Germline CDR1 and CDR2: SGHTA and FQGNSA. V lost 1 base, J lost 10 bases, and 14 bases lay in between. CDR3 sequence: CASSLGGRVESPLHF. The CDR3 nucleotides are TGTGCCAGCAGCTTAGGAGGCAGGGTGGAATCACCCCTCCACTTT.

This clone was counted a single time. V and J are TRBV9 and TRBJ2-3; D is possibly TRBD2 (6 bases). V gave up 0 bases and J gave up 12 bases, with 20 bases separating them. The CDR3 consists of 15 residues. Germline V gene lookup returns CDR1 SGDLS and CDR2 YYNGEE. CDR3: CASSVDHTRGLIQYF. The CDR3 DNA reads as TGTGCCAGCAGCGTAGACCACACTAGGGGACTGATTCAGTATTTT.

This chain uses TRBV21-1 with TRBJ1-5; whether TRBD1, the table's D call, matches the DNA was not checked. TRBV21-1 is flagged as a pseudogene. CDR3 size: 14 residues. The CDR3 nucleotides are TGTGCCAGCAGCAAAAACCAGGGGGCTCAGCCCCAGCATTTT. Residues: CASSKNQGAQPQHF.

This clone has a single count. The genes are TRBV2 and TRBJ1-2, with TRBD1 identical over 11 bases. CDR1 is SNHLY, CDR2 FYNNEI, per germline. This CDR3 contains 17 residues. With V trimmed by 5 bases and J by 5 bases, 13 bases remained unmatched. The CDR3 DNA sequence: TGTGCCAGCAGTCCACCGGGACAGGGGGATCTCGGGTATGGCTACACCTTC. It encodes CASSPPGQGDLGYGYTF.

This chain connects TRBV7-9 to TRBJ2-1, with TRBD2 matching over 13 bases. The CDR3 spans 15 residues. Trimming at V came to 4 bases and at J to 9 bases, leaving 6 bases not matched to a gene. The germline gives CDR1 SEHNR, CDR2 FQNEAQ (reference sequence). CDR3 in DNA: TGTGCCAGCAGCTCTCTAGGACTAGCGGGGGCTGAGCAGTTCTTC. Protein: CASSSLGLAGAEQFF.